One T cell receptor beta chain is described in this entry. This clonotype came up many times. Its antigen remains undetermined. It has no much larger one-base neighbor in the sample; base qualities were not kept. The library was generated by 5' RACE. For sequencing, an Illumina HiSeq 2500 was employed. The second PCR ran for roughly 7 to 12 cycles and used a J-beta primer mix along with a sample-barcoded 5' primer. Each TCR beta cDNA molecule received a unique molecular identifier from a template-switch 5' adaptor carrying 12 random nucleotides. Each sample yielded at least 3 million CDR3-containing paired-end reads. First-strand cDNA synthesis was performed from all RNA using the Mint cDNA synthesis kit, with priming by a TRBC-specific oligonucleotide. Following uracil-DNA glycosylase treatment, all cDNA underwent a first 18-cycle PCR with the universal primers M1SS and BC2_uni_R. Regarding the original processing steps: Normalization of each sample was performed by random selection of 1 million high-quality reads, each carrying a distinct molecular identifier. Reads with shared molecular identifiers were discarded instead of being binned into consensus sequences. MiTCR, with a Q25 quality threshold and the strictest error-elimination algorithm, was used for CDR3 identification, clonotype clustering and error correction. Lower-bound total TCR beta diversity was estimated with a nonparametric unseen species model using Euler transformation. The public reads were quality trimmed at Q25 with fastp and then assembled into clones with MiXCR by TCRdb, keeping productive beta chains. Rows with a matching CDR3 protein are joined into one entry that keeps the most common DNA and genes. TCRdb's processing, not the authors', yielded these V and J calls. The sample table holds approximately 850,000 distinct CDR3 sequences, of which over 45% were seen once. In total, the top ten clones hold approximately 23% of the sample.

Spanning cysteine to phenylalanine, the CDR3 consists of 14 amino acids. The sequence is cut down to CDR3 DNA, 42 bases in frame from base 1. The germline V gene encodes CDR1 MNHEY and CDR2 SVGAGI. V gives up 2 bases and J gives up 3 bases, and the segment between their germline ends measures 11 bases. Donors were 35 to 40 systemically healthy Caucasian individuals from Russia aged 6 to 90 years. Each donor gave ten milliliters of peripheral blood, collected into EDTA-treated Vacutainer tubes. PBMCs were isolated by Ficoll-Paque density-gradient centrifugation, with at least 6 million obtained per sample. Trizol reagent was used to extract total RNA from PBMCs, with at least 6 micrograms per sample. Naive CD45RAhigh/CD27high T cell percentages were measured by flow cytometry on a PBMC aliquot from every donor. The data originate from a study of blood T cells in healthy people across ages (dated by TCRdb to between 2015 and 2016). Broadly, across the study: In model experiments, roughly one uniquely barcoded TCR beta cDNA molecule per two T cells was captured by template switching. Two additional independent replicas of 1 million unique cDNA reads from the same blood draw were analyzed for two donors (one aged 18 to 30 and one aged 80 or older). The study measured age-related changes in TCR beta repertoire diversity using deep sequencing normalized with unique cDNA molecular identifiers. The donors were split into four age groups: young (average around 15 years), middle-aged (more than 35), aged (roughly 68) and long-lived (82). Donors of different ages were randomly distributed across sequencing lanes to avoid experimental bias. Study-level results and caveats: Estimates of total diversity based on one million sequenced T cells were regarded as lower bounds and as underestimates. The long-lived group showed more naive CD4+ T cells, fewer expanded clones and increased TCR diversity than the aged group, suggesting age selection. Conclusive comparison of naive and antigen-experienced compartments was prevented by the profiling of bulk unsorted PBMCs. The percentage of naive T cells measured by flow cytometry correlated strongly with observed TCR beta diversity. Because the CMV infection status of the donors was unknown, age-related changes in expanded clonotypes may potentially have been confounded. As age increased, observed TCR beta diversity per million T cells dropped in a roughly linear way, and a significant reduction was already evident by age 40.

The sequence joins TRBV6-5 to TRBJ2-7; TRBD2 is a possible D gene, resting on 5 matching bases. This TCR derives from a man younger than 40 in good health. What was sequenced was blood. The base sequence is TGTGCCAGCAGTTACAGGGTCGAGGGCTACGAGCAGTACTTC. This codes for CASSYRVEGYEQYF.